This TCR beta chain was sequenced in a study of CD8 T cells in ankylosing spondylitis. By quantitative 5'-RACE with molecular barcodes, the TCR beta libraries were made. TCRdb analysed the 5' RACE reads with MiXCR anew, one entry per CDR3 protein. The sample lists fewer than 500,000 distinct CDR3 sequences; roughly a quarter were seen once. This clonotype was counted ten times or more. Its target is unknown. Findings of the study overall: Researchers reportedly found disease-linked clones significantly enriched in matched ankylosing spondylitis synovial fluid. A motif in TCR beta, a set of eight or nine highly homologous variants, appeared characteristic of ankylosing spondylitis blood. Peripheral blood held disease-linked clones only at relatively low frequency, and these were CD8+.

This CDR3 is built from 17 residues. The ends lost 4 bases at V and 2 bases at J; junction bases unmatched: 13. Germline CDR1 reads SGHRS; CDR2 reads YFSETQ. The chain employs TRBV5-1 and TRBJ2-5; TRBD2 agrees at 8 bases. Sequenced: blood, either unsorted or a sorted T cell fraction (not recorded which). The clonotype comes from a male donor with ankylosing spondylitis. The CDR3 DNA is TGCGCCAGCAGCAATATGGTAGTAGCGGGACTTCAAGAGACCCAGTACTTC. This encodes CASSNMVVAGLQETQYF.